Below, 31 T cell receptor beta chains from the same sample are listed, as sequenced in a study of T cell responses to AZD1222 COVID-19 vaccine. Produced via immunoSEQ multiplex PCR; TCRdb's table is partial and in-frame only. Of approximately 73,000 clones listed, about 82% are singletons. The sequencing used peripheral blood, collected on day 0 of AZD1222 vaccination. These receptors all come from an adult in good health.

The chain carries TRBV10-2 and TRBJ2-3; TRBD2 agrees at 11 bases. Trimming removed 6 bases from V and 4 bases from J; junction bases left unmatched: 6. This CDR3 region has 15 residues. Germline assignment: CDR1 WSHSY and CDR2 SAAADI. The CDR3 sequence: CASRDPGLAADTQYF. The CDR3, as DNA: TGCGCCAGCAGGGACCCGGGACTAGCGGCAGATACGCAGTATTTT.

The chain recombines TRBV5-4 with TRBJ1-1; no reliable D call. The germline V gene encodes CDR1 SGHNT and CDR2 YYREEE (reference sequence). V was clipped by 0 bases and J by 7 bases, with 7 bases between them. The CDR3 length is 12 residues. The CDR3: CASSLDYFEAFF. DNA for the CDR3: TGTGCCAGCAGCTTGGACTACTTTGAAGCTTTCTTT.

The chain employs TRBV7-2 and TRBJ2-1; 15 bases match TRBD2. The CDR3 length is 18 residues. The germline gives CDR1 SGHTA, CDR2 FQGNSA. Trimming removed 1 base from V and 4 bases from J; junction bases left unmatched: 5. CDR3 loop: CASSLEGTSGRFYNEQFF. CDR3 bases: TGTGCCAGCAGCTTAGAGGGGACTAGCGGGAGGTTTTACAATGAGCAGTTCTTC.

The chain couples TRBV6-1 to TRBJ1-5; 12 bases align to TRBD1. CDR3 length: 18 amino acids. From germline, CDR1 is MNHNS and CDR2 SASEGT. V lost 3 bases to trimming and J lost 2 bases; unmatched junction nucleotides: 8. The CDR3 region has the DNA TGTGCCAGCAGTGACCGGGACAGGGGGCTCCTAGGCAATCAGCCCCAGCATTTT. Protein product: CASSDRDRGLLGNQPQHF.

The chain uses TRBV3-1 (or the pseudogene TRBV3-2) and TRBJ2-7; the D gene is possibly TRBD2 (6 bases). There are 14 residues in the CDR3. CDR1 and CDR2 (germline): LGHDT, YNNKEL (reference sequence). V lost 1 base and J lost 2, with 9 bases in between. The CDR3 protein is CASSQGAGTYEQYF. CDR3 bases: TGTGCCAGCAGCCAAGGCGCGGGGACCTACGAGCAGTACTTC.

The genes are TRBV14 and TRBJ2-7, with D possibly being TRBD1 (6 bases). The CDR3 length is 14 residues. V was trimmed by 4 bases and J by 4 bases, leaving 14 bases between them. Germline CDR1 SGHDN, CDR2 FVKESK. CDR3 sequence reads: CASSRWDTGYEQYF. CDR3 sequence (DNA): TGTGCCAGCAGCCGTTGGGACACCGGGTACGAGCAGTACTTC.

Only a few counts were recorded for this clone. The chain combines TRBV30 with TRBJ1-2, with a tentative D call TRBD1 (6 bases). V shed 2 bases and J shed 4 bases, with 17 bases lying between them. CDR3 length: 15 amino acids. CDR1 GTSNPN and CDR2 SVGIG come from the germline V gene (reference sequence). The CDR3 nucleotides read TGTGCCTGGAGTCACTGGACAGACAAAAGCTATGGCTACACCTTC. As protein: CAWSHWTDKSYGYTF.

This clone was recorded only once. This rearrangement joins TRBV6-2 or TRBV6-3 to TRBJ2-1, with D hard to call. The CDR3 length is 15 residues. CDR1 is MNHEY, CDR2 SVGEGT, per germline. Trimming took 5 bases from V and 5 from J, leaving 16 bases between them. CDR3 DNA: TGTGCCAGCAGTCCCCACGGCCTCAATAACAATGAGCAGTTCTTC. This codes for CASSPHGLNNNEQFF.

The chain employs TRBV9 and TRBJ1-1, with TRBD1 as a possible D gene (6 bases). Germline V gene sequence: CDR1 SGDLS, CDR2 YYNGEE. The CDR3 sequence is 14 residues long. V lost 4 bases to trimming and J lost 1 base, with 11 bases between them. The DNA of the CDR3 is TGTGCCAGCAGCCAAGAGGGGGGGAACACTGAAGCTTTCTTT. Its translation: CASSQEGGNTEAFF. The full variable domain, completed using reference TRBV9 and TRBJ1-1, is DSGVTQTPKHLITATGQRVTLRCSPRSGDLSVYWYQQSLDQGLQFLIQYYNGEERAKGNILERFSAQQFPDLHSELNLSSLELGDSALYFCASSQEGGNTEAFFGQGTRLTVV.

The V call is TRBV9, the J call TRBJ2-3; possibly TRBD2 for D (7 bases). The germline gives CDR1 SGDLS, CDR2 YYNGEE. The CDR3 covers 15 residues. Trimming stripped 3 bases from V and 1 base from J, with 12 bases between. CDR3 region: CASSGRGAGTDTQYF. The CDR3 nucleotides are TGTGCCAGCAGCGGCCGGGGGGCTGGCACAGATACGCAGTATTTT.

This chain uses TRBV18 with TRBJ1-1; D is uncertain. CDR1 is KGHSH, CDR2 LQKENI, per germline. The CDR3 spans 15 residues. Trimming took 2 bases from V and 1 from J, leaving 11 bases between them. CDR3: CASSPGTARNTEAFF. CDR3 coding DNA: TGTGCCAGCTCACCAGGAACGGCAAGGAACACTGAAGCTTTCTTT.

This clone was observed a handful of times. This chain's CDR3 is CASSELAASYEQYF. CDR3 nucleotide sequence: TGTGCCAGCTCAGAACTAGCGGCCTCCTACGAGCAGTACTTC. The rearrangement uses TRBV18 and TRBJ2-7; 8 nucleotides match TRBD2. The J segment lost 0 bases and the V segment lost 5 bases, leaving 3 bases of the junction unmatched. Germline CDR1 is KGHSH and CDR2 is LQKENI. The CDR3 runs 14 residues.

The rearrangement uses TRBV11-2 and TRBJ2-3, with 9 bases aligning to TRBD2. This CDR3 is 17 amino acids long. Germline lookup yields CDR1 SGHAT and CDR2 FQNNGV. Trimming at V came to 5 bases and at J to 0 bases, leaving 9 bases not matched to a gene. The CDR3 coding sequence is TGTGCCAGCAGCACCAATGGGCGGGGGGGAAGCACAGATACGCAGTATTTT. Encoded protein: CASSTNGRGGSTDTQYF.

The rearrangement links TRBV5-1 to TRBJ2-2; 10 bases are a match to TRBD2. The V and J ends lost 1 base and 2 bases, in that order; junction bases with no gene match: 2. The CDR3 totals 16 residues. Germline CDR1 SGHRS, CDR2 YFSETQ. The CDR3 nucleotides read TGCGCCAGCAGCTTGCGGACTAGCGGAAACACCGGGGAGCTGTTTTTT. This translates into CASSLRTSGNTGELFF. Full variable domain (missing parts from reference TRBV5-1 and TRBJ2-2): KAGVTQTPRYLIKTRGQQVTLSCSPISGHRSVSWYQQTPGQGLQFLFEYFSETQRNKGNFPGRFSGRQFSNSRSEMNVSTLELGDSALYLCASSLRTSGNTGELFFGEGSRLTVL.

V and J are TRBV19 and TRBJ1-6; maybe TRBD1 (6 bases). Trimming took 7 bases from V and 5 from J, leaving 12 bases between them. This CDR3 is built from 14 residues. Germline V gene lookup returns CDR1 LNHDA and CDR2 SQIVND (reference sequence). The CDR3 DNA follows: TGTGCCAGTAACCGACAGGAAAATAATTCACCCCTCCACTTT. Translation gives CASNRQENNSPLHF.

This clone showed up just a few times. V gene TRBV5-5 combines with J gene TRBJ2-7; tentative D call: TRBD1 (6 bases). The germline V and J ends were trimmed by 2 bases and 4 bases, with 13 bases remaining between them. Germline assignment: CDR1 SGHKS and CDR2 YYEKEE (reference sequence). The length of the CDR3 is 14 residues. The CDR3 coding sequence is TGTGCCAGCAGCTTAACAGGGAGTGTATACGAGCAGTACTTC. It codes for CASSLTGSVYEQYF.

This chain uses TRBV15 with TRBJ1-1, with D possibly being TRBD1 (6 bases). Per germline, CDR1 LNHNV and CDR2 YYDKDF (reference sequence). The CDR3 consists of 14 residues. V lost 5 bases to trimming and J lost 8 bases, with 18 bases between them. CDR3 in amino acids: CATSLDNRDKEAFF. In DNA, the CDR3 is TGTGCCACCAGCTTAGATAACCGGGACAAGGAAGCTTTCTTT.

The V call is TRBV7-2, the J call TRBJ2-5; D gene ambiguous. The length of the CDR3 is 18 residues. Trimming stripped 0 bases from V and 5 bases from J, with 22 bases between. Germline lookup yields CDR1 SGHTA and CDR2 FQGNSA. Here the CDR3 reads CASSLALNVQPLGETQYF. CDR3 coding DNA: TGTGCCAGCAGCTTAGCGCTAAACGTCCAGCCGTTAGGGGAGACCCAGTACTTC.

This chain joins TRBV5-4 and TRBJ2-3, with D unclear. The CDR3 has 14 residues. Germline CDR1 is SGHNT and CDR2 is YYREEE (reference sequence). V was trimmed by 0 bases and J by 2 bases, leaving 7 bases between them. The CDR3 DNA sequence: TGTGCCAGCAGCTTGGAGGGTCCCACAGATACGCAGTATTTT. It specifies CASSLEGPTDTQYF.

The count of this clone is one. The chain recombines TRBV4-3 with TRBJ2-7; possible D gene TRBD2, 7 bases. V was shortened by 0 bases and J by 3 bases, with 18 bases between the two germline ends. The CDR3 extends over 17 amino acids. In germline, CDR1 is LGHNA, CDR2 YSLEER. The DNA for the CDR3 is TGCGCCAGCAGCCAAGATGGGGGCGGGGGAACCTTCTACGAGCAGTACTTC. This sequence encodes CASSQDGGGGTFYEQYF.

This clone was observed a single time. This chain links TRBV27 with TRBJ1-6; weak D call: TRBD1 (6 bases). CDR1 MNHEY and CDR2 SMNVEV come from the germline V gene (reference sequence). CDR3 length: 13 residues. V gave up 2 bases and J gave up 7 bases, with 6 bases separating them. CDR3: CASSLGQNSPLHF. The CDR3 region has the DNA TGTGCCAGCAGTTTAGGACAGAATTCACCCCTCCACTTT.

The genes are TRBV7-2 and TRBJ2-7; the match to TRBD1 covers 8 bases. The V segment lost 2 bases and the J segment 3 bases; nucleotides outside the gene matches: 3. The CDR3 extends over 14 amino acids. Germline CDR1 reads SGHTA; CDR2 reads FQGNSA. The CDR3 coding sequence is TGTGCCAGCAGCTTACAGGGGGCTCTCTACGAGCAGTACTTC. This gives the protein CASSLQGALYEQYF.

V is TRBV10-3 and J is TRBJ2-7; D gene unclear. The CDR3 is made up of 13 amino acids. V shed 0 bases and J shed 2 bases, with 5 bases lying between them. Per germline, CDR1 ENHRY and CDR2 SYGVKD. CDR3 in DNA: TGTGCCATCAGTGAGTCCCCTACCTACGAGCAGTACTTC. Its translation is CAISESPTYEQYF.

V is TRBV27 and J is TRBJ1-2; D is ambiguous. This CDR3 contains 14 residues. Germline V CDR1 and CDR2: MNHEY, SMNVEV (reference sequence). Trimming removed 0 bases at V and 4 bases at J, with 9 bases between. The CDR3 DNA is TGTGCCAGCAGTTTATCGCCGCCCGGCTATGGCTACACCTTC. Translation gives CASSLSPPGYGYTF.

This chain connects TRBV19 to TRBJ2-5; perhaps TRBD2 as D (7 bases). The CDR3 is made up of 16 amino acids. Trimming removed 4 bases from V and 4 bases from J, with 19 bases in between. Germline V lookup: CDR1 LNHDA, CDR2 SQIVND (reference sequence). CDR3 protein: CASSTAGGGQRETQYF. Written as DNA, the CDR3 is TGTGCCAGTAGTACCGCGGGCGGGGGCCAAAGAGAGACCCAGTACTTC.

CDR3 DNA: TGTGCCAGCAGCTTGGGTTCTTCCACAGATACGCAGTATTTT. It yields the protein CASSLGSSTDTQYF. The rearrangement joins TRBV7-3 to TRBJ2-3; D not resolved. Trimming took off 3 bases at V and 2 bases at J, with 9 bases between the two ends. Per the germline V gene, CDR1 is SGHTA and CDR2 is FQGTGA. CDR3 size: 14 residues.

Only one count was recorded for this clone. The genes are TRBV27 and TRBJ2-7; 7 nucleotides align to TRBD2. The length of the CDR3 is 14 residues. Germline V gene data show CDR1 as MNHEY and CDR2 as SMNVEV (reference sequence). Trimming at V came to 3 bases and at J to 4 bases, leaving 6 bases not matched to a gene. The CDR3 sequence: CASSLVAGAYEQYF. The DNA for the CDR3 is TGTGCCAGCAGTTTGGTGGCGGGAGCATACGAGCAGTACTTC.

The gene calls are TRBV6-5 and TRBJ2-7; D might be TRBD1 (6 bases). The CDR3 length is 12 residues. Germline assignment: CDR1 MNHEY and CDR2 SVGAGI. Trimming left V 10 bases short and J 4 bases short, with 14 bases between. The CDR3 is CANRNQGYEQYF. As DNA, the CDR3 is TGTGCCAACAGGAATCAGGGGTACGAGCAGTACTTC.

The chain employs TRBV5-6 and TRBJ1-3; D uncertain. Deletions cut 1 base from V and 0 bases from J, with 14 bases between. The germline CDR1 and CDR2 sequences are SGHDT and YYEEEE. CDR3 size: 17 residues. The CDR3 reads CASSLRWTAGSGNTIYF. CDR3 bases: TGTGCCAGCAGCTTGCGGTGGACGGCCGGCTCTGGAAACACCATATATTTT.

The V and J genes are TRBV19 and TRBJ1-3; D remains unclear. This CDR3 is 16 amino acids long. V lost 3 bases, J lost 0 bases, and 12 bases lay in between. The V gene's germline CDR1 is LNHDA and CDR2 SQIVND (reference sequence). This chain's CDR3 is CASSIPGLHSGNTIYF. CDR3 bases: TGTGCCAGTAGTATCCCGGGCCTCCACTCTGGAAACACCATATATTTT.

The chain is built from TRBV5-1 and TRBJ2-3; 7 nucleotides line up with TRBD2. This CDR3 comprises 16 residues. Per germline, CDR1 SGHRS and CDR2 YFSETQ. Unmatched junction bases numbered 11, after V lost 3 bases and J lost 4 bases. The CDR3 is CASSSQGERGADTQYF. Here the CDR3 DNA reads TGCGCCAGCAGCTCCCAAGGTGAGCGGGGAGCAGATACGCAGTATTTT.